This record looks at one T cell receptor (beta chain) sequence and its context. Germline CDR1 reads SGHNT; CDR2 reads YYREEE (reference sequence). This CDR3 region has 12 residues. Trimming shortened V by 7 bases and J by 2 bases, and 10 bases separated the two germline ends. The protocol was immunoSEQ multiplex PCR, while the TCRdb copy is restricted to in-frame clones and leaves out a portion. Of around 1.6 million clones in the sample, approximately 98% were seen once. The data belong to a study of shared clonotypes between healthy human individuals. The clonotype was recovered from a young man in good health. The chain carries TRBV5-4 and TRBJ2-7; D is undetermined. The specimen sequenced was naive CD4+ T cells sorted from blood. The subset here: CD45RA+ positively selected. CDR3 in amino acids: CASPPKAYEQYF. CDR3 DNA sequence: TGTGCCAGCCCACCTAAAGCCTACGAGCAGTACTTC.